Shown below are 26 T cell receptor beta chains from a single sample sequenced in a study of T cells after yellow fever vaccination. TCRdb re-derived calls from the 5' RACE reads in MiXCR, one entry per CDR3 protein. The top ten hold 16% of the sample, which has about 510,000 distinct CDR3 sequences, 20% to 25% seen once. Specimen: PBMCs, collected roughly 20 days after the first yellow fever vaccination. The origin of the receptors is a man younger than 35 who received the YFV17D yellow fever vaccine.

The V and J genes are TRBV7-2 and TRBJ2-1; 7 positions match TRBD1. J gave up 4 bases and V 5 bases, and 5 bases lay outside the gene matches. The CDR3 covers 14 residues. From germline, CDR1 is SGHTA and CDR2 FQGNSA. CDR3 loop: CASSNPTGYNEQFF. DNA for the CDR3: TGTGCCAGCAGCAACCCGACAGGGTACAATGAGCAGTTCTTC.

The chain carries TRBV6-1 and TRBJ2-7, with 11 positions matching TRBD2. The CDR3 extends over 17 amino acids. Germline CDR1 is MNHNS and CDR2 is SASEGT. Trimming cost V 8 bases and J 0 bases; bases outside gene matches: 12. CDR3 nucleotides: TGTGCCAGCGGGTGGCTAGCGGGGGGAAAAAGCTCCTACGAGCAGTACTTC. It translates to CASGWLAGGKSSYEQYF.

This clonotype was observed a few times. V is TRBV7-2 and J is TRBJ2-1, with 8 bases that match TRBD1. In germline, CDR1 is SGHTA, CDR2 FQGNSA. This CDR3 contains 15 residues. V lost 5 bases and J lost 4; bases outside the gene matches: 7. CDR3 protein: CASSQGGQGYNEQFF. CDR3 nucleotides: TGTGCCAGCAGCCAGGGAGGACAGGGATACAATGAGCAGTTCTTC. The complete variable domain, with remaining parts taken from reference TRBV7-2 and TRBJ2-1, reads GAGVSQSPSNKVTEKGKDVELRCDPISGHTALYWYRQSLGQGLEFLIYFQGNSAPDKSGLPSDRFSAERTGGSVSTLTIQRTQQEDSAVYLCASSQGGQGYNEQFFGPGTRLTVL.

This chain joins TRBV19 and TRBJ1-4; D remains unclear. The CDR3 consists of 14 residues. Between the trimmed V and J ends, which lost 4 bases and 0 bases, there was a span of 6 bases. Germline V gives CDR1 LNHDA, CDR2 SQIVND (reference sequence). The CDR3: CASSKPPTNEKLFF. CDR3 sequence (DNA): TGTGCCAGTAGTAAACCGCCAACTAATGAAAAACTGTTTTTT.

This clonotype occurred a few times. This sequence joins TRBV12-3 or TRBV12-4 and TRBJ1-5, with TRBD1 identical over 8 bases. With V trimmed by 5 bases and J by 8 bases, 8 bases remained unmatched. This CDR3 is 14 amino acids long. The CDR3 region has the DNA TGTGCCAGCAGTGCCCTGGACAGGGCGAAGCCCCAGCATTTT. It encodes CASSALDRAKPQHF.

This clonotype was found a few times. The gene calls are TRBV6-2 or TRBV6-3 and TRBJ2-7, with a tentative D call TRBD2 (6 bases). Trimming removed 7 bases from V and 5 bases from J, with 18 bases in between. This CDR3 contains 14 residues. Germline V lookup: CDR1 MNHEY, CDR2 SVGEGT. The CDR3 DNA reads as TGTGCCAGCAACCCCCCCCGGGCGGGGAACGAGCAGTACTTC. Translated, it gives CASNPPRAGNEQYF.

Ten or more counts support this clonotype. The genes are TRBV5-1 and TRBJ1-5; D unresolved. V lost 0 bases, J lost 0 bases, and 7 bases lay in between. The germline V gene encodes CDR1 SGHRS and CDR2 YFSETQ. The CDR3 length is 15 residues. The CDR3 nucleotides read TGCGCCAGCAGCTTGGCGGGAAATAGCAATCAGCCCCAGCATTTT. As protein: CASSLAGNSNQPQHF.

This clonotype was seen only once. The genes are TRBV5-4 and TRBJ1-1; unclear D gene. CDR3 size: 14 residues. From germline, CDR1 is SGHNT and CDR2 YYREEE (reference sequence). Between the trimmed V and J ends, which lost 0 bases and 7 bases, there was a span of 13 bases. This CDR3 is CASSLGLLCSEAFF. For the CDR3, the DNA is TGTGCCAGCAGCTTGGGGCTCCTCTGCAGTGAAGCTTTCTTT.

This clonotype was counted a few times. The chain joins TRBV7-2 to TRBJ2-3; the D gene is possibly TRBD2 (6 bases). V lost 3 bases, J lost 1 base, and 8 bases lay in between. Germline V gene data show CDR1 as SGHTA and CDR2 as FQGNSA. The CDR3 has 14 amino acids. The CDR3 here is CASSFQRGTDTQYF. CDR3 nucleotides: TGTGCCAGCAGCTTCCAGCGGGGCACAGATACGCAGTATTTT.

The chain is built from TRBV7-9 and TRBJ2-5; D is unresolved. The CDR3 runs 15 residues. The V end was cut by 5 bases, the J end by 1 base, with 14 bases between. Looked up from germline, CDR1 is SEHNR and CDR2 is FQNEAQ (reference sequence). The CDR3 loop is CASSAAVGRQETQYF. The CDR3 DNA reads as TGTGCCAGCAGCGCGGCGGTAGGCCGCCAAGAGACCCAGTACTTC.

This chain connects TRBV7-9 to TRBJ1-1; 8 bases line up with TRBD1. V trimming: 4 bases; J trimming: 8 bases; junction bases outside the gene matches: 3. CDR3 length: 12 residues. CDR1 is SEHNR and CDR2 is FQNEAQ in the germline V gene (reference sequence). Written as DNA, the CDR3 is TGTGCCAGCAGCTCCGGGGACAGGGAAGCTTTCTTT. Translated, it gives CASSSGDREAFF.

The chain recombines TRBV29-1 with TRBJ2-7; unclear D gene. The germline V gene encodes CDR1 SQVTM and CDR2 ANQGSEA. Trimming took off 4 bases at V and 6 bases at J, with 16 bases between the two ends. This CDR3 is 13 amino acids long. CDR3 residues: CSVVLRPSGEQYV. CDR3 DNA sequence: TGCAGCGTTGTTCTACGGCCCTCGGGCGAGCAGTACGTC.

This clonotype was detected only a few times. CDR3 DNA sequence: TGTGCCAGCAGCCAAGGGTTGGGGCGCTACACTGAAGCTTTCTTT. Translating it yields CASSQGLGRYTEAFF. The rearrangement links TRBV3-1 to TRBJ1-1; possible D gene TRBD1, 5 bases. The germline gives CDR1 LGHDT, CDR2 YNNKEL (reference sequence). V was cut by 1 base and J by 3 bases, with 12 bases left in between. The CDR3 consists of 15 residues. The full variable domain, completed using reference TRBV3-1 and TRBJ1-1, is DTAVSQTPKYLVTQMGNDKSIKCEQNLGHDTMYWYKQDSKKFLKIMFSYNNKELIINETVPNRFSPKSPDKAHLNLHINSLELGDSAVYFCASSQGLGRYTEAFFGQGTRLTVV.

This clonotype came up a few times. The chain combines TRBV7-2 with TRBJ1-1, with TRBD1 matching 7 bases. J gave up 5 bases and V 5 bases, and 5 bases lay outside the gene matches. From germline, CDR1 is SGHTA and CDR2 FQGNSA. The CDR3 has 13 residues. The CDR3 coding sequence is TGTGCCAGCAGCCTGGGACAGAGGACTGAAGCTTTCTTT. Translated: CASSLGQRTEAFF. The full variable domain, rest sourced from reference TRBV7-2 and TRBJ1-1, is GAGVSQSPSNKVTEKGKDVELRCDPISGHTALYWYRQSLGQGLEFLIYFQGNSAPDKSGLPSDRFSAERTGGSVSTLTIQRTQQEDSAVYLCASSLGQRTEAFFGQGTRLTVV.

V usage is TRBV19 and J usage is TRBJ1-2; 9 bases are shared with TRBD1. V was pared by 2 bases and J by 4 bases, with 8 bases of the junction left unmatched. This CDR3 comprises 16 residues. The germline CDR1 and CDR2 sequences are LNHDA and SQIVND (reference sequence). CDR3: CASSIRTGDVVYGYTF. The CDR3 coding sequence is TGTGCCAGTAGTATAAGGACAGGGGACGTGGTCTATGGCTACACCTTC.

The chain uses TRBV7-2 and TRBJ2-7, with TRBD1 matching 8 bases. Germline V lookup: CDR1 SGHTA, CDR2 FQGNSA. The ends lost 3 bases at V and 4 bases at J; junction bases unmatched: 5. CDR3 length: 14 residues. The CDR3 region is CASSLRQGRYEQYV. The DNA of the CDR3 is TGTGCCAGCAGCTTGAGACAGGGGAGGTACGAGCAGTACGTC.

This chain joins TRBV12-3 or TRBV12-4 and TRBJ2-1; perhaps D is TRBD1 or TRBD2 (6 bases each). V was shortened by 5 bases and J by 6 bases, with 17 bases between the two germline ends. The CDR3 runs to 15 residues. DNA for the CDR3: TGTGCCAGCAGTCCTCTTGGTCGGGGGCGCAATGAGCAGTTCTTC. Protein sequence: CASSPLGRGRNEQFF.

The chain combines TRBV4-2 with TRBJ1-2, with a possible D match to TRBD1 (6 bases). Deletions cut 3 bases from V and 5 bases from J, with 10 bases between. Germline assignment: CDR1 LGHNA and CDR2 YNFKEQ. The CDR3 has 13 amino acids. In DNA, the CDR3 is TGTGCCAGCAGCCACCCCGGGACATATGGCTACACCTTC. Amino acid sequence: CASSHPGTYGYTF.

This clonotype was seen more than once but under ten times. DNA of the CDR3: TGTGCCAGCAGTTTGCGTCGCCGGGCCTACGAGCAGTACTTC. Its protein product is CASSLRRRAYEQYF. This chain connects TRBV27 to TRBJ2-7; D is undetermined. The ends were cut back, 3 bases at V and 2 bases at J, with 11 bases in the middle. The CDR3 runs to 14 residues. The V gene's germline CDR1 is MNHEY and CDR2 SMNVEV (reference sequence).

The CDR3 reads CSAPGTTDTQYF. The CDR3 coding sequence is TGCAGTGCGCCTGGTACCACAGATACGCAGTATTTT. This chain connects TRBV20-1 to TRBJ2-3; D is unclear. Trimming pared 6 bases from V and 2 bases from J, leaving 9 bases between. The germline V gene has CDR1 DFQATT and CDR2 SNEGSKA (reference sequence). The CDR3 loop spans 12 amino acids.

The table lists this clonotype with a few counts. This chain joins TRBV7-9 and TRBJ2-5, with 8 bases identical to TRBD2. Looked up from germline, CDR1 is SEHNR and CDR2 is FQNEAQ (reference sequence). The CDR3 totals 14 residues. V lost 4 bases, J lost 5 bases, and 6 bases stayed unmatched. Here the CDR3 reads CASSSRPGGETQYF. For the CDR3, the DNA is TGTGCCAGCAGCTCTCGTCCGGGAGGGGAGACCCAGTACTTC.

This clonotype was found a few times. The chain recombines TRBV7-8 with TRBJ2-5; weak D call: TRBD1 (6 bases). V was clipped by 4 bases and J by 1 base, with 22 bases between them. Germline V lookup: CDR1 SGHVS, CDR2 FQNEAQ. This CDR3 spans 18 amino acids. CDR3 sequence reads: CASSSLLFDTGPQETQYF. The CDR3 bases are TGTGCCAGCAGCTCCTTATTATTTGATACAGGGCCCCAAGAGACCCAGTACTTC.

J is TRBJ2-7 and V is TRBV6-5, with 8 bases that match TRBD2. Trimming took 1 base from V and 5 from J; bases not matched to a gene: 7. Germline assignment: CDR1 MNHEY and CDR2 SVGAGI. The CDR3 contains 15 residues. Written as DNA, the CDR3 is TGTGCCAGCAGTTACTTTAGCGGGGATTTTCACGAGCAGTACTTC. It is translated as CASSYFSGDFHEQYF.

A few counts support this clonotype. CDR3 bases: TGTGCCAGCAGCTTAGTTCAGACAGGGTACCTCTATGGCTACACCTTC. This gives the protein CASSLVQTGYLYGYTF. The chain links TRBV7-2 to TRBJ1-2, with 7 nucleotides matching TRBD1. CDR3 size: 16 residues. The trim removed 1 base at V and 4 bases at J, leaving 9 bases unmatched. Germline CDR1 SGHTA, CDR2 FQGNSA.

The V gene is TRBV5-1, the J gene TRBJ1-1; D is possibly TRBD1 (6 bases). Per the germline V gene, CDR1 is SGHRS and CDR2 is YFSETQ. V was cut by 4 bases and J by 1 base, with 17 bases left in between. CDR3 length: 16 residues. The CDR3 reads CASSERGGERNTEAFF. CDR3 coding DNA: TGCGCCAGCAGCGAAAGGGGGGGGGAAAGGAACACTGAAGCTTTCTTT.

This rearrangement joins TRBV18 to TRBJ2-3, with D possibly matching TRBD2 (6 bases). This CDR3 has 19 amino acids. The ends were cut back, 0 bases at V and 5 bases at J, with 24 bases in the middle. The germline V gene has CDR1 KGHSH and CDR2 LQKENI. This chain's CDR3 is CASSPPSQGTVDGGDTQYF. The CDR3 DNA reads as TGTGCCAGCTCACCACCGTCGCAGGGTACGGTAGACGGGGGAGATACGCAGTATTTT.